One sample yielded the 11 T cell receptor beta chains listed below, sequenced in a study of blood T cell repertoires in COVID-19. TCRdb's table, derived via immunoSEQ multiplex PCR, lists solely in-frame clones and lacks some. The sample includes roughly 180,000 clones, 86% of them seen just once. The sample taken for sequencing was peripheral blood. The receptors shown here come from a woman between 25 and 40 years old with active or convalescent COVID-19.

This clone was picked up a small number of times. Other DNA sequences from this sample encode an identical CDR3 as well. V gene TRBV15 combines with J gene TRBJ1-2; 7 bases line up with TRBD1. The CDR3 has 14 amino acids. The germline gives CDR1 LNHNV, CDR2 YYDKDF (reference sequence). V dropped 0 bases and J dropped 4; count of bases not matched to a gene: 2. CDR3 DNA sequence: TGTGCCACCAGCAGAGAGTCAGGGGGCTATGGCTACACCTTC. As protein: CATSRESGGYGYTF.

V is TRBV19 and J is TRBJ2-3, with 7 bases aligning to TRBD1. The CDR3 covers 16 residues. With V trimmed by 3 bases and J by 1 base, 7 bases remained unmatched. Germline-derived CDR1 and CDR2 are LNHDA and SQIVND (reference sequence). The CDR3 nucleotides read TGTGCCAGTAGTATCGCCCCCGGGACAGGCACAGATACGCAGTATTTT. Translating gives CASSIAPGTGTDTQYF.

This rearrangement joins TRBV3-1 (or the pseudogene TRBV3-2) to TRBJ1-2; TRBD1 aligns across 9 bases. This CDR3 region has 14 residues. The trim removed 4 bases at V and 8 bases at J, leaving 8 bases unmatched. Germline CDR1 and CDR2: LGHDT and YNNKEL (reference sequence). CDR3 protein: CASSRGTGTLGYTF. The CDR3 DNA reads TGTGCCAGCAGCCGCGGGACAGGGACATTAGGCTACACCTTC.

The chain is built from TRBV27 and TRBJ1-2; 8 bases map to TRBD1. The V segment lost 4 bases and the J segment 2 bases; nucleotides outside the gene matches: 6. Germline V gives CDR1 MNHEY, CDR2 SMNVEV (reference sequence). CDR3 length: 15 residues. The CDR3 bases are TGTGCCAGCAGTTCCGACAGGGGAAGAAACTATGGCTACACCTTC. This gives the protein CASSSDRGRNYGYTF.

This clone was seen once. This chain links TRBV27 with TRBJ1-1; D is uncertain. The germline V and J ends were trimmed by 4 bases and 1 base, with 10 bases remaining between them. The CDR3 has 14 residues. Per germline, CDR1 MNHEY and CDR2 SMNVEV (reference sequence). The CDR3 nucleotides read TGTGCCAGCAGTTCCCACCGGGGGAACACTGAAGCTTTCTTT. Translated: CASSSHRGNTEAFF.

This sequence joins TRBV5-1 and TRBJ1-6; unclear D gene. The CDR3 runs to 17 residues. V lost 2 bases and J lost 0, with 12 bases in between. Germline V gene data show CDR1 as SGHRS and CDR2 as YFSETQ. The CDR3 loop is CASSLNSLSSYNSPLHF. CDR3 in DNA: TGCGCCAGCAGCTTAAACAGCCTAAGCTCCTATAATTCACCCCTCCACTTT.

This clone showed up just once. This chain joins TRBV18 and TRBJ1-6, with 7 bases identical to TRBD1. The germline V gene encodes CDR1 KGHSH and CDR2 LQKENI. The CDR3 has 16 residues. Losses at the gene ends were 3 bases for V and 7 bases for J; bases not matched to a gene: 9. For the CDR3, the DNA is TGTGCCAGCTCACCTACAGGGGACAGTGGGAATTCACCCCTCCACTTT. This translates into CASSPTGDSGNSPLHF.

In this sample, this clone turned up once. The gene calls are TRBV5-1 and TRBJ1-1; unclear D gene. V was cut by 4 bases and J by 3 bases, with 16 bases left in between. Germline CDR1 SGHRS, CDR2 YFSETQ. The CDR3 loop spans 15 amino acids. The CDR3 loop is CASSRGLPRDTEAFF. As DNA, the CDR3 is TGCGCCAGCAGCCGTGGACTACCAAGGGACACTGAAGCTTTCTTT.

A word on this clone: Germline is not matched at one junction end, which may reflect a read error. The chain couples TRBV3-1 (or the pseudogene TRBV3-2) to TRBJ1-4; 7 nucleotides match TRBD1. The CDR3 extends over 15 amino acids. Germline V lookup: CDR1 LGHDT, CDR2 YNNKEL (reference sequence). The DNA for the CDR3 is TGTGCCAGCAACCAACAGGGGTCCACTAATGAAAAACTGTTTTTT. Protein sequence: CASNQQGSTNEKLFF.

The chain uses TRBV6-5 and TRBJ2-1; no clear D gene. Trimming stripped 0 bases from V and 5 bases from J, with 5 bases between. CDR3 length: 13 residues. Germline lookup yields CDR1 MNHEY and CDR2 SVGAGI. In nucleotides, the CDR3 is TGTGCCAGCAGTTACTCGCGCCACAATGAGCAGTTCTTC. Protein: CASSYSRHNEQFF.

V is TRBV5-1 and J is TRBJ2-7; possible D gene TRBD1, 5 bases. Germline V gives CDR1 SGHRS, CDR2 YFSETQ. With 0 bases removed from V and 2 bases from J, the gap between germline ends came to 15 bases. The CDR3 is 16 residues long. This CDR3 is CASSLAGRGSAYEQYF. CDR3 sequence (DNA): TGCGCCAGCAGCTTGGCCGGTAGGGGTTCAGCCTACGAGCAGTACTTC.